Listed below are T cell receptor beta chains from one sample, sequenced in a study of Graves' ophthalmopathy and Graves' hyperthyroidism. TCRdb reprocessed the multiplex PCR reads with MiXCR, giving one entry per CDR3 protein. The sample comprises some 750,000 distinct CDR3 sequences, around 40% of which are singletons, and about 40% rests with the top ten. Sequencing was done on a sample of peripheral blood. The receptors were sampled from an adult man with Graves' ophthalmopathy. Each CDR3 is given with its conserved first and last residue. The D gene is left open where the match is weak. Size is stated for part of the rows, as once, few or many counts, or as a class when the clone is expanded.

TRBJ2-7,TRBD2,few,TRBV27,13,TGTGCCAGCGGAACGGGAGGGGGATACGAGCAGTACTTC,CASGTGGGYEQYF
TRBJ1-1,TRBD1,-,TRBV5-4,15,TGTGCCAGCAGCTTTACGAGGGGGCAGGGCACTGAAGCTTTCTTT,CASSFTRGQGTEAFF
TRBJ2-3,TRBD2,-,TRBV29-1,15,TGCAGCGTTTCCTTGACTAGCGGGGGCACAGATACGCAGTATTTT,CSVSLTSGGTDTQYF
TRBJ1-6,-,-,TRBV20-1,13,TGCAGTGCCCCGGGGGGGGGTATCTCACCCCTCCACTTT,CSAPGGGISPLHF
TRBJ1-3,-,-,TRBV10-3,16,TGTGCCAGCAGTTACTCCTCAGCATTCTCTGGAAACACCATATATTTT,CASSYSSAFSGNTIYF
TRBJ2-7,TRBD2,-,TRBV4-1,15,TGCGCCAGCAGCCAAGAGACTAGCTCGGCCTACGAGCAGTACTTC,CASSQETSSAYEQYF
TRBJ2-7,-,many,TRBV15,14,TGTGCCACCAGCAGAGATCTCGGGTCCTACGAGCAGTACTTC,CATSRDLGSYEQYF
TRBJ2-2,TRBD1,-,TRBV11-2,13,TGTGCCAGCAGCATTACAGGGGCCGGGGAGCTGTTTTTT,CASSITGAGELFF
TRBJ1-4,-,-,TRBV29-1,11,TGCAGCGTTGACGGAGTAACGGGACTGTTTTTT,CSVDGVTGLFF
TRBJ1-5,TRBD1,-,TRBV9,16,TGTGCCGGCAGCGTAGCTCAGGGGGCAAGCAATCAGCCCCAGCATTTT,CAGSVAQGASNQPQHF
TRBJ2-7,-,many,TRBV2,11,TGTGCCACCAGTGGAGGTAACGAGCAGTACTTC,CATSGGNEQYF
TRBJ1-2,-,-,TRBV12-3/TRBV12-4,16,TGTGCCAGCAGTCCTACCGGCCGGACAGCCCGGGGTGGCTACACCTTC,CASSPTGRTARGGYTF